These 25 T cell receptor beta chains came from one sample sequenced in a study of identical twins. TCRdb re-analysed the 5' RACE reads in MiXCR, keeping a single row per CDR3 protein. The sample has about 240,000 distinct CDR3 sequences; about 7.5% are singletons. These data also formed part of another study, on yellow fever vaccine responses in identical twins.

The specimen was CD8+ T cells sorted from blood. These receptors originate from a woman in her late teens or twenties in good health.

This clonotype was counted many times. This chain connects TRBV13 to TRBJ2-7; the D gene is possibly TRBD2 (7 bases). The CDR3 contains 12 residues. Looked up from germline, CDR1 is PRHDT and CDR2 is FYEKMQ (reference sequence). With 3 bases removed from V and 5 bases from J, the gap between germline ends came to 8 bases. The CDR3 loop is CASSFGGHEQYF. The CDR3, as DNA: TGTGCCAGCAGCTTCGGGGGGCACGAGCAGTACTTC.

The table lists this clonotype with a few counts. This chain uses TRBV7-7 with TRBJ2-5; perhaps D is TRBD1 or TRBD2 (5 bases each). Germline CDR1 is SSHAT and CDR2 is FNYEAQ (reference sequence). The CDR3 runs to 15 residues. The ends were cut back, 5 bases at V and 5 bases at J, with 18 bases in the middle. The CDR3 sequence is CASSGQHGISETQYF. For the CDR3, the DNA is TGTGCCAGCAGCGGACAACACGGGATATCGGAGACCCAGTACTTC.

The chain links TRBV20-1 to TRBJ2-1, with TRBD2 matching 10 bases. Trimming cost V 5 bases and J 0 bases; bases outside gene matches: 13. The CDR3 is 18 amino acids. CDR1 is DFQATT, CDR2 SNEGSKA, per germline (reference sequence). This CDR3 is CSALPLAGEMSSYNEQFF. The DNA of the CDR3 is TGCAGTGCTCTTCCTCTAGCGGGAGAGATGAGCTCCTACAATGAGCAGTTCTTC.

The chain is built from TRBV5-1 and TRBJ2-5; the D call may be TRBD1 or TRBD2 (5 bases each). CDR3 length: 15 residues. The germline gives CDR1 SGHRS, CDR2 YFSETQ. Trimming left V 0 bases short and J 5 bases short, with 14 bases between. The chain's CDR3 is CASSLESGQRETQYF. The CDR3, as DNA: TGCGCCAGCAGCTTGGAGTCGGGGCAGAGGGAGACCCAGTACTTC.

This clonotype was counted between two and nine times. The chain has TRBV7-8 and TRBJ1-1; D remains unclear. V was trimmed by 2 bases and J by 2 bases, leaving 15 bases between them. Germline loops: CDR1 SGHVS, CDR2 FQNEAQ. The CDR3 runs 16 residues. For the CDR3, the DNA is TGTGCCAGCAGCTTATTTTTAACCAGGCCCAACACTGAAGCTTTCTTT. It codes for CASSLFLTRPNTEAFF.

Here the CDR3 DNA reads TGTGCCAGCAGTCAAGACAGGGACTACGAGCAGTACTTC. Translated, it gives CASSQDRDYEQYF. The chain links TRBV27 to TRBJ2-7, with 7 positions matching TRBD1. This CDR3 has 13 amino acids. CDR1 MNHEY and CDR2 SMNVEV come from the germline V gene (reference sequence). V trimming: 5 bases; J trimming: 3 bases; junction bases outside the gene matches: 4.

This clonotype was found many times. The chain has TRBV6-4 and TRBJ2-3; 11 positions match TRBD2. The CDR3 extends over 15 amino acids. Trimming at V came to 3 bases and at J to 2 bases, leaving 1 base not matched to a gene. Germline V gene sequence: CDR1 MRHNA, CDR2 SNTAGT. CDR3 nucleotide sequence: TGTGCCAGCAGTGAGACTAGCGGGGCCACAGATACGCAGTATTTT. Its translation: CASSETSGATDTQYF.

A few counts support this clonotype. The chain has TRBV28 and TRBJ2-3; 10 positions agree with TRBD2. The germline V gene encodes CDR1 MDHEN and CDR2 SYDVKM. J lost 2 bases, V lost 5 bases, and 10 bases had no gene match. This CDR3 comprises 17 residues. The chain's CDR3 is CASSPWDSGGNTDTQYF. CDR3 bases: TGTGCCAGCAGTCCCTGGGATAGCGGGGGGAACACAGATACGCAGTATTTT. Combining the CDR3 with reference TRBV28 and TRBJ2-3 gives the whole variable domain DVKVTQSSRYLVKRTGEKVFLECVQDMDHENMFWYRQDPGLGLRLIYFSYDVKMKEKGDIPEGYSVSREKKERFSLILESASTNQTSMYLCASSPWDSGGNTDTQYFGPGTRLTVL.

This clonotype showed up many times. The V call is TRBV5-5, the J call TRBJ2-2; TRBD2 is a possible D gene (5 bases). Germline-derived CDR1 and CDR2 are SGHKS and YYEKEE (reference sequence). The V end lost 4 bases, the J end lost 1 base, and 11 bases lay between the germline ends. The CDR3 is 15 residues long. The CDR3 is CASSRGWVNTGELFF. The CDR3 coding sequence is TGTGCCAGCAGCCGCGGGTGGGTGAACACCGGGGAGCTGTTTTTT.

This clonotype was seen a few times. The chain carries TRBV28 and TRBJ1-5; the match to TRBD1 covers 7 bases. The germline CDR1 and CDR2 sequences are MDHEN and SYDVKM. The CDR3 totals 15 residues. Losses at the gene ends were 8 bases for V and 4 bases for J; bases not matched to a gene: 11. The CDR3 sequence is CASLPPGQPNQPQHF. The CDR3 nucleotides read TGTGCCAGCCTGCCCCCGGGACAGCCTAATCAGCCCCAGCATTTT.

V and J are TRBV20-1 and TRBJ1-1, with a weak D call TRBD1 (5 bases). Deletions cut 3 bases from V and 0 bases from J, with 14 bases between. The CDR3 spans 15 residues. CDR1 and CDR2 from the germline V gene are DFQATT and SNEGSKA (reference sequence). The CDR3 coding sequence is TGCAGTGCTAGTCTCGGGGGGTTAATGAACACTGAAGCTTTCTTT. Its protein is CSASLGGLMNTEAFF.

This clonotype showed up many times. The chain uses TRBV11-2 and TRBJ2-2, with 11 bases matching TRBD2. CDR3 length equals 18 residues. CDR1 and CDR2 from the germline V gene are SGHAT and FQNNGV. J gave up 5 bases and V 3 bases, and 11 bases lay outside the gene matches. CDR3 region: CASSLYLAGGEKTGELFF. In DNA, the CDR3 is TGTGCCAGCAGCTTGTATCTAGCGGGGGGTGAGAAAACCGGGGAGCTGTTTTTT.

This clonotype was seen more than once but under ten times. V gene TRBV29-1 combines with J gene TRBJ2-3; tentatively, D is TRBD1 (6 bases). Between the trimmed V and J ends, which lost 5 bases and 2 bases, there was a span of 14 bases. The CDR3 contains 14 residues. Germline-derived CDR1 and CDR2 are SQVTM and ANQGSEA. The CDR3 reads CSVINRDNTDTQYF. In nucleotides, the CDR3 is TGCAGCGTTATAAACCGGGACAACACAGATACGCAGTATTTT.

This clonotype appeared many times. This rearrangement joins TRBV7-9 to TRBJ1-2, with 7 bases that match TRBD1. Losses at the gene ends were 6 bases for V and 6 bases for J; bases not matched to a gene: 10. The V gene's germline CDR1 is SEHNR and CDR2 FQNEAQ (reference sequence). The CDR3 runs 14 residues. The DNA for the CDR3 is TGTGCCAGCAGGACTACAGGGGATTTAAATGGCTACACCTTC. Protein product: CASRTTGDLNGYTF.

This clonotype was seen a handful of times. This rearrangement joins TRBV5-5 to TRBJ2-2; weak D call: TRBD2 (5 bases). This CDR3 is 15 amino acids long. Germline V CDR1 and CDR2: SGHKS, YYEKEE (reference sequence). V was shortened by 0 bases and J by 9 bases, with 15 bases between the two germline ends. The CDR3 sequence: CASSLERSGVRELFF. In DNA, the CDR3 is TGTGCCAGCAGCTTGGAGCGTTCCGGGGTGAGGGAGCTGTTTTTT.

This chain links TRBV11-3 with TRBJ2-5; possibly TRBD2 for D (6 bases). V lost 8 bases and J 0 bases, leaving 16 bases between the germline ends. Germline assignment: CDR1 SGHNT and CDR2 YENEEA. The CDR3 has 15 residues. Written as DNA, the CDR3 is TGTGCCAGCTGGACCCGGGAGAGGTACCAAGAGACCCAGTACTTC. Its protein product is CASWTRERYQETQYF.

The table lists this clonotype with a few counts. The chain recombines TRBV7-9 with TRBJ2-4; 8 nucleotides align to TRBD2. The CDR3 has 16 amino acids. Trimming cost V 4 bases and J 8 bases; bases outside gene matches: 13. CDR1 and CDR2 from the germline V gene are SEHNR and FQNEAQ (reference sequence). Written as DNA, the CDR3 is TGTGCCAGCAGCTCTCCGGAAGCGGGGGAAAAAGACATTCAGTACTTC. It codes for CASSSPEAGEKDIQYF.

The chain links TRBV20-1 to TRBJ1-1; no definite D call. CDR3 size: 13 residues. Trimming took off 0 bases at V and 3 bases at J, with 8 bases between the two ends. CDR1 is DFQATT, CDR2 SNEGSKA, per germline (reference sequence). The CDR3 reads CSARDQRDTEAFF. The CDR3 nucleotides are TGCAGTGCTAGAGATCAACGGGACACTGAAGCTTTCTTT.

The sample holds a few counts of this clonotype. The rearrangement links TRBV18 to TRBJ2-1; D is uncertain. Germline CDR1 is KGHSH and CDR2 is LQKENI. This CDR3 spans 16 amino acids. Trimming shortened V by 2 bases and J by 8 bases, and 19 bases separated the two germline ends. The CDR3 DNA reads TGTGCCAGCTCACCATTAAAACGTATGGGCGGTGATGAGCAGTTCTTC. Translation gives CASSPLKRMGGDEQFF.

The chain recombines TRBV20-1 with TRBJ2-3; D gene uncertain. The CDR3 loop spans 17 amino acids. CDR1 DFQATT and CDR2 SNEGSKA come from the germline V gene (reference sequence). The V and J ends lost 3 bases and 2 bases respectively, with 21 bases between them. CDR3: CSASVVVLSSNTDTQYF. CDR3 coding DNA: TGCAGTGCTAGTGTGGTAGTTCTGTCTTCGAACACAGATACGCAGTATTTT.

This clonotype was recorded at least ten times. The gene calls are TRBV4-1 and TRBJ1-2; 10 bases align to TRBD1. Germline CDR1 MGHRA, CDR2 YSYEKL. V lost 4 bases, J lost 2 bases, and 4 bases stayed unmatched. The CDR3 has 15 residues. CDR3: CASSLPGQGNYGYTF. The CDR3 DNA reads as TGCGCCAGCAGCCTACCGGGACAGGGGAACTATGGCTACACCTTC.

This clonotype was counted many times. The chain joins TRBV12-3 or TRBV12-4 to TRBJ2-3; D unclear. The V gene lost 0 bases and the J gene lost 3 bases, with 7 bases spanning the gap. The CDR3 consists of 14 residues. This CDR3 is CASSLAVLTDTQYF. CDR3 DNA sequence: TGTGCCAGCAGTTTAGCCGTTCTGACAGATACGCAGTATTTT.

The chain has TRBV7-9 and TRBJ1-2; 10 nucleotides align to TRBD1. CDR3 length equals 13 residues. CDR1 and CDR2 from the germline V gene are SEHNR and FQNEAQ (reference sequence). The V segment lost 8 bases and the J segment 3 bases; nucleotides outside the gene matches: 3. CDR3 sequence (DNA): TGTGCCAGCCCGGGGACAGGGGACTATGGCTACACCTTC. Protein sequence: CASPGTGDYGYTF.

This clonotype was counted many times. This chain connects TRBV21-1 to TRBJ2-7. TRBV21-1 is classified as a pseudogene. The length of the CDR3 is 13 residues. The CDR3 coding sequence is TGTGCCAGCAGCCACGCGGGGCTCTACGAGCAGTACGTC. Its protein is CASSHAGLYEQYV.

This clonotype was detected only a few times. The CDR3 region is CASSLNRVFYEQYF. CDR3 sequence (DNA): TGTGCCAGCAGCTTAAACAGGGTGTTCTACGAGCAGTACTTC. The chain couples TRBV7-2 to TRBJ2-7; perhaps TRBD1 as D (6 bases). Germline values: CDR1 SGHTA, CDR2 FQGNSA. The CDR3 loop spans 14 amino acids. Trimming took 2 bases from V and 3 from J, leaving 11 bases between them. Together with reference TRBV7-2 and TRBJ2-7, the CDR3 gives the full variable domain: GAGVSQSPSNKVTEKGKDVELRCDPISGHTALYWYRQSLGQGLEFLIYFQGNSAPDKSGLPSDRFSAERTGGSVSTLTIQRTQQEDSAVYLCASSLNRVFYEQYFGPGTRLTVT.